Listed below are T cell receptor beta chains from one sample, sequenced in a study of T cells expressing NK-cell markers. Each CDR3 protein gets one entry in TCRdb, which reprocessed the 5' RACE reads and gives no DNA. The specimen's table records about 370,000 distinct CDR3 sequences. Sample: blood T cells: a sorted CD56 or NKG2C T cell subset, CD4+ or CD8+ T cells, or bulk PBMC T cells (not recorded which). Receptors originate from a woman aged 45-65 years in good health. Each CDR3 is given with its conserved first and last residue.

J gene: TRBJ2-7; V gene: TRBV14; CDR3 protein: CASSQGRGPTYEQYF
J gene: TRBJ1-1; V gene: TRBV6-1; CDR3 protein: CASSARALRDTEAFF
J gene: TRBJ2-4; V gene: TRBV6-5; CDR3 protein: CASSYSGQGFAKNIQYF
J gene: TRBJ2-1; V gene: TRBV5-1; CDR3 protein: CASKLTSDEQFF
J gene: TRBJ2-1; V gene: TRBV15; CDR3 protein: CATSREAGLYYNEQFF
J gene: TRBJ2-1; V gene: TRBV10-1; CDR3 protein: CASSEGLGPQYNEQFF
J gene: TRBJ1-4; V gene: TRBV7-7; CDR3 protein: CASSMGTGTNEKLFF
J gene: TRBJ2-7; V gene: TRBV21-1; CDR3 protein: CASSKNRGGSYEQYF
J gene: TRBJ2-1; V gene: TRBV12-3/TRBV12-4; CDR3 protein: CASSRTRDPPGQFF
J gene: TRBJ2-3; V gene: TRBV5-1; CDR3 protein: CASSLGGTGFTDTQYF
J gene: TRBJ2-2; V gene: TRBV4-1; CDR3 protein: CASSQESSGTNTGELFF
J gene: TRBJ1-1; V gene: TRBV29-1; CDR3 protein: CSGRGPNTEAFF
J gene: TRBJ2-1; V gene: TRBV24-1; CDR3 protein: CATSDHLSTGQSYNEQFF
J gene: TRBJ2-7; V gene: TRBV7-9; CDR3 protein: CASSLEHLHEQYF
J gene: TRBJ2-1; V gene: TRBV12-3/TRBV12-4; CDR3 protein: CASSLLTGRLGEQFF
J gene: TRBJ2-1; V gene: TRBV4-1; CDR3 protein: CASSQEGLAGGPVYNEQFF
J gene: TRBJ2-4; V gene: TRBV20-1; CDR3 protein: CSATTPGLTPNIQYF
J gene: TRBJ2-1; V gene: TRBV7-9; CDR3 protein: CASSATGQSYNEQFF
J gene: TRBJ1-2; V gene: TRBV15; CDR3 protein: CATRGSGTDGYTF
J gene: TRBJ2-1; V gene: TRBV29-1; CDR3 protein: CSVEEGKKRFF
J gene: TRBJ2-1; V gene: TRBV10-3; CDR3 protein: CAISERLAGELLSNEQFF
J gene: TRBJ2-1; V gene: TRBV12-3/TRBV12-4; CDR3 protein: CASSAASYNEQFF
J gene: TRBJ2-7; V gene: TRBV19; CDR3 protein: CASSIAGGTVEQYF
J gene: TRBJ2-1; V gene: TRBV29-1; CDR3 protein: CSVVVLAGYNEQFF
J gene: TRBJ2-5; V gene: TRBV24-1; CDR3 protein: CATSDPDRGVQETQYF
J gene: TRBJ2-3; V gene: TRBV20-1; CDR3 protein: CSCDREGPDTQYF
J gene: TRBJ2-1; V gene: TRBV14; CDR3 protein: CASSRNLAGGDYEQFF
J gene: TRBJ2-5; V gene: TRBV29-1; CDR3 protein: CSVARVGQETQYF
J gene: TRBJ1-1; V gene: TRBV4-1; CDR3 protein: CASSQKQGAGNTEAFF
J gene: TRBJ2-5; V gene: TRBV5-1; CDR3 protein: CASSIPPGQETQYF